The T cell receptor beta chain described here comes from a study of blood T cell repertoires in COVID-19. Only in-frame clones appear in the TCRdb table, and some are missing; sequencing was by immunoSEQ multiplex PCR. The sample has a few hundred thousand clones, under 90% seen once. The specimen sequenced was peripheral blood. The clonotype originates from a woman aged 18 to 35 with acute or convalescent COVID-19.

DNA for the CDR3: TGTGCCAGCAGTTTAGTAACAGGGCGTCAGCCCCAGCATTTT. Residues: CASSLVTGRQPQHF. The chain employs TRBV27 and TRBJ1-5, with D possibly TRBD1 on 6 matching bases. The CDR3 sequence is 14 residues long. V was trimmed by 2 bases and J by 6 bases, leaving 11 bases between them. Germline-derived CDR1 and CDR2 are MNHEY and SMNVEV (reference sequence).